The sequence of this T cell receptor beta chain was determined in a study of T cell responses to AZD1222 COVID-19 vaccine. General observations from the study: Seropositivity was recorded at baseline in only a handful of AZD1222 recipients.

There are 18 residues in the CDR3. Germline CDR1 MNHEY, CDR2 SMNVEV (reference sequence). V was shortened by 5 bases and J by 6 bases, with 27 bases between the two germline ends. Second-dose schedules of about 4 or about 12 weeks were combined. Some clones are missing from TCRdb's copy, which holds only in-frame ones; the method was immunoSEQ multiplex PCR. The data hold 70,000 to 95,000 clones, with 86% observed a single time. A note on this clone: Its antigen is not identified.

This sequence originates from an adult who received the AZD1222 COVID-19 vaccine. This specimen was peripheral blood, taken 28 days after the second AZD1222 dose. This chain links TRBV27 with TRBJ2-3, with D perhaps matching TRBD2 (7 bases). CDR3 region: CASSALAGAVFPGDTQYF. In nucleotides, the CDR3 is TGTGCCAGCAGTGCACTTGCGGGGGCCGTATTTCCGGGGGATACGCAGTATTTT.